Below, 15 T cell receptor beta chains from the same sample are listed, as sequenced in a study of vaccination and CD4 T cells after COVID-19. Their target antigens are unknown. Sequenced with the Oncomine TCR Beta short-read assay was DNA taken from cultured CD4+ T cells. TCRdb re-analysed the PCR reads in MiXCR, keeping a single row per CDR3 protein. The data show tens of thousands of distinct CDR3 sequences, with under 80% seen just once and about 9% held by the top ten. Treatment defined: approximately nine-day PBMC culture with coronavirus spike peptide pools or control peptides (ViraFEST assay). Sequencing used CD4+ T cells from blood, cultured in vitro. The receptors derive from a human donor who had recovered from COVID-19.

This clonotype was seen only a few times. The rearrangement joins TRBV20-1 to TRBJ1-5; D unresolved. This CDR3 has 12 amino acids. Germline CDR1 and CDR2: DFQATT and SNEGSKA (reference sequence). Between the trimmed V and J ends, which lost 3 bases and 3 bases, there was a span of 6 bases. CDR3 nucleotides: TGCAGTGCTAGTAGGTACAATCAGCCCCAGCATTTT. Encoded protein: CSASRYNQPQHF.

This clonotype has just a few counts. The chain joins TRBV11-2 to TRBJ2-5; D is possibly TRBD1 or TRBD2 (7 bases each). Germline loops: CDR1 SGHAT, CDR2 FQNNGV. The CDR3 runs to 15 residues. The ends were cut back, 5 bases at V and 5 bases at J, with 18 bases in the middle. In DNA form, the CDR3 reads TGTGCCAGCAGCCCAGGGGGGGAGGGCACGGAGACCCAGTACTTC. It codes for CASSPGGEGTETQYF.

Comments on this clonotype: This CDR3 fails to terminate in the conserved phenylalanine or tryptophan, so it likely reflects a read error. The V gene is TRBV7-2, the J gene TRBJ1-4, with D uncertain. The CDR3 totals 13 residues. With 7 bases removed from V and 7 bases from J, the gap between germline ends came to 13 bases. Germline V gives CDR1 SGHTA, CDR2 FQGNSA. The CDR3 nucleotides read TGTGCCAGCACGGTGGAATTCGGTGAAAAACTGTTTTTG. Translation gives CASTVEFGEKLFL.

The V and J genes are TRBV29-1 and TRBJ2-3; no clear D. CDR3 length equals 12 residues. Per the germline V gene, CDR1 is SQVTM and CDR2 is ANQGSEA. The V and J ends lost 2 bases and 6 bases respectively, with 9 bases between them. The CDR3: CSVEFAGDTQYF. In DNA form, the CDR3 reads TGCAGCGTTGAATTCGCAGGCGATACGCAGTATTTT.

With regard to this clonotype: The limits of the CDR3 on the DNA are not certain, so only TCRdb's listed CDR3 is given. The chain uses TRBV6-2 or TRBV6-3 and TRBJ1-5; the D call of TRBD1 is as the table states it, not checked on the DNA. Germline V gene lookup returns CDR1 MNHEY and CDR2 SVGEGT. From its first to its last residue, the CDR3 has 22 amino acids. The chain's CDR3 is CASHRGGVGGGANVLTFGAGHF.

The genes are TRBV24-1 and TRBJ1-5; D gene ambiguous. Germline V CDR1 and CDR2: KGHDR, SFDVKD. The CDR3 loop spans 15 amino acids. Trimming removed 6 bases at V and 2 bases at J, with 13 bases between. The CDR3 nucleotides are TGTGCCACCAGTAATTCCGGGATCGGCAATCAGCCCCAGCATTTT. Its protein product is CATSNSGIGNQPQHF.

The chain combines TRBV6-1 with TRBJ2-1; TRBD2 matches 12 bases. CDR3 length: 17 residues. Germline V gives CDR1 MNHNS, CDR2 SASEGT. V was clipped by 6 bases and J by 4 bases; unmatched bases: 10. CDR3 amino acids: CASRPTTSGRSYNEQFF. DNA of the CDR3: TGTGCCAGCAGACCAACGACTAGCGGGAGATCTTACAATGAGCAGTTCTTC.

V and J are TRBV28 and TRBJ1-2, with D unresolved. Germline CDR1 and CDR2: MDHEN and SYDVKM. There are 12 residues in the CDR3. Trimming pared 4 bases from V and 8 bases from J, leaving 11 bases between. The CDR3: CASSSFGRGYTF. CDR3 in DNA: TGTGCCAGCAGTTCCTTTGGTCGGGGCTACACCTTC.

Here the CDR3 DNA reads TGTGCCTGGAGTGGGTGGGCCTCCGTCGGGCAGCCCCAGCATTTT. Encoded protein: CAWSGWASVGQPQHF. This chain links TRBV30 with TRBJ1-5; D is ambiguous. CDR3 length: 15 residues. The germline gives CDR1 GTSNPN, CDR2 SVGIG (reference sequence). Trimming cost V 1 base and J 7 bases, with 17 bases left between them.

This chain links TRBV12-3 or TRBV12-4 with TRBJ2-7; perhaps TRBD1 as D (5 bases). This CDR3 contains 14 residues. V was pared by 1 base and J by 5 bases, with 12 bases between. Here the CDR3 reads CASSLEAGANEQYF. The CDR3 bases are TGTGCCAGCAGTTTAGAGGCTGGGGCGAACGAGCAGTACTTC.

This clonotype is deemed large. The chain links TRBV30 to TRBJ2-4; 7 nucleotides line up with TRBD1. The germline gives CDR1 GTSNPN, CDR2 SVGIG (reference sequence). The junction had 3 bases not matched to a gene; V was cut back by 5 bases and J by 8 bases. The CDR3 sequence is 11 residues long. CDR3 amino acids: CAWGGQDIQYF. In nucleotides, the CDR3 is TGTGCCTGGGGCGGACAGGACATTCAGTACTTC.

J is TRBJ2-2 and V is TRBV7-3; 8 bases agree with TRBD2. Per germline, CDR1 SGHTA and CDR2 FQGTGA. This CDR3 comprises 16 residues. Trimming took 6 bases from V and 4 from J; bases not matched to a gene: 10. CDR3 residues: CASSPLAGGGTGELFF. The CDR3 DNA reads TGTGCCAGCAGTCCCTTGGCGGGAGGTGGCACCGGGGAGCTGTTTTTT.

This chain links TRBV28 with TRBJ1-5, with 7 bases identical to TRBD1. The CDR3 spans 15 residues. Germline loops: CDR1 MDHEN, CDR2 SYDVKM. J gave up 0 bases and V 5 bases, and 4 bases lay outside the gene matches. CDR3 nucleotide sequence: TGTGCCAGCAGTCACAGGGGTAGTAGCAATCAGCCCCAGCATTTT. Translation: CASSHRGSSNQPQHF. The full variable domain, completed using reference TRBV28 and TRBJ1-5, is DVKVTQSSRYLVKRTGEKVFLECVQDMDHENMFWYRQDPGLGLRLIYFSYDVKMKEKGDIPEGYSVSREKKERFSLILESASTNQTSMYLCASSHRGSSNQPQHFGDGTRLSIL.

The chain combines TRBV30 with TRBJ1-1; D not certain. The V gene's germline CDR1 is GTSNPN and CDR2 SVGIG (reference sequence). V dropped 5 bases and J dropped 11 bases, with 15 bases sitting between them. The CDR3 spans 11 residues. This CDR3 reads CAWGNPTSAFF. The CDR3 DNA reads as TGTGCCTGGGGGAACCCGACATCGGCTTTCTTT.

This clonotype was counted between two and nine times. This rearrangement joins TRBV20-1 to TRBJ1-5, with TRBD1 matching 11 bases. The V gene's germline CDR1 is DFQATT and CDR2 SNEGSKA (reference sequence). This CDR3 contains 15 residues. V gave up 0 bases and J gave up 6 bases; unmatched junction bases: 4. The CDR3 region is CSAREGQGGGQPQHF. CDR3 bases: TGCAGTGCTAGAGAGGGACAGGGGGGTGGTCAGCCCCAGCATTTT.